This entry lists 18 T cell receptor beta chains sequenced from one sample in a study of blood T cell repertoires in COVID-19. Sequencing was performed with immunoSEQ multiplex PCR; in TCRdb, only in-frame clones are kept and a portion is missing. The repertoire holds roughly 670,000 clones, with over 80% as singletons. Sample: peripheral blood. The receptors here all came from a woman aged 18-30 years with acute or convalescent COVID-19.

This chain joins TRBV6-5 and TRBJ1-5, with 9 nucleotides matching TRBD1. The V segment lost 6 bases and the J segment 4 bases; nucleotides outside the gene matches: 4. CDR1 is MNHEY and CDR2 is SVGAGI in the germline V gene. The CDR3 has 14 amino acids. CDR3 amino acids: CASSSGTGNQPQHF. In DNA form, the CDR3 reads TGTGCCAGCAGCTCCGGGACAGGGAATCAGCCCCAGCATTTT.

In nucleotides, the CDR3 is TGCGCCAGCAGCCAAGGTCGAGGCGGGAAGGACAAAAACATTCAGTACTTC. It codes for CASSQGRGGKDKNIQYF. The rearrangement links TRBV4-1 to TRBJ2-4, with D perhaps matching TRBD2 (6 bases). The CDR3 covers 17 residues. Germline CDR1 MGHRA, CDR2 YSYEKL. V lost 1 base and J lost 3, with 16 bases in between.

This sequence joins TRBV6-5 and TRBJ1-2; 7 positions match TRBD1. The germline gives CDR1 MNHEY, CDR2 SVGAGI. The J segment lost 8 bases and the V segment lost 7 bases, leaving 13 bases of the junction unmatched. CDR3 length equals 14 residues. As DNA, the CDR3 is TGTGCCAGCACCGACCAGGGGGGTACGCGGGGCTACACCTTC. Protein product: CASTDQGGTRGYTF.

The rearrangement joins TRBV19 to TRBJ1-1, with D perhaps TRBD1 (5 bases). CDR1 is LNHDA and CDR2 is SQIVND in the germline V gene (reference sequence). The V end lost 6 bases, the J end lost 3 bases, and 20 bases lay between the germline ends. The CDR3 sequence is 16 residues long. The CDR3, as DNA: TGTGCCAGTAGGGCTCCACACGACAGACGGGACACTGAAGCTTTCTTT. This gives the protein CASRAPHDRRDTEAFF. The entire variable domain, with the rest obtained from reference TRBV19 and TRBJ1-1, is as follows: DGGITQSPKYLFRKEGQNVTLSCEQNLNHDAMYWYRQDPGQGLRLIYYSQIVNDFQKGDIAEGYSVSREKKESFPLTVTSAQKNPTAFYLCASRAPHDRRDTEAFFGQGTRLTVV.

This chain joins TRBV7-9 and TRBJ2-1; 7 nucleotides align to TRBD1. The germline V gene encodes CDR1 SEHNR and CDR2 FQNEAQ (reference sequence). This CDR3 is built from 16 residues. The V gene end was trimmed by 5 bases and the J gene end by 6 bases; junction bases not matched to a gene: 13. For the CDR3, the DNA is TGTGCCAGCAGCATCCCCCGGGACAGCCCCGGCAATGAGCAGTTCTTC. Residues: CASSIPRDSPGNEQFF.

V gene TRBV23-1 combines with J gene TRBJ1-3; D unresolved. TRBV23-1 is an ORF for which the function is uncertain. This CDR3 has 14 residues. Trimming pared 4 bases from V and 9 bases from J, leaving 16 bases between. The CDR3 protein is CASSPGKSPGTIYF. As DNA, the CDR3 is TGCGCCAGCAGTCCCGGGAAGTCGCCGGGCACCATATATTTT.

V is TRBV4-2 and J is TRBJ1-2; D is ambiguous. The CDR3 consists of 13 residues. Between the trimmed V and J ends, which lost 0 bases and 6 bases, there was a span of 8 bases. CDR1 and CDR2 from the germline V gene are LGHNA and YNFKEQ. The DNA of the CDR3 is TGTGCCAGCAGCCAAGATACAAGCGATGGCTACACCTTC. Protein product: CASSQDTSDGYTF.

This chain joins TRBV4-1 and TRBJ1-5, with D tentatively TRBD1 (6 bases). CDR1 is MGHRA and CDR2 is YSYEKL in the germline V gene. Between the trimmed V and J ends, which lost 0 bases and 3 bases, there was a span of 15 bases. This CDR3 is built from 17 residues. CDR3 nucleotide sequence: TGCGCCAGCAGCCAAGAGGGGAGGGGGAGCAACAATCAGCCCCAGCATTTT. This sequence encodes CASSQEGRGSNNQPQHF.

The genes are TRBV6-5 and TRBJ2-1; perhaps TRBD2 as D (6 bases). This CDR3 has 12 residues. The V end was cut by 10 bases, the J end by 8 bases, with 15 bases between. Germline V gene data show CDR1 as MNHEY and CDR2 as SVGAGI. CDR3 residues: CATHGGQHEQFF. The CDR3 DNA sequence: TGTGCCACCCACGGGGGTCAGCATGAGCAGTTCTTC.

The CDR3 spells CASAGGGTGELFF. CDR3 in DNA: TGTGCCTCCGCAGGGGGTGGCACCGGGGAGCTGTTTTTT. V is TRBV10-3 and J is TRBJ2-2; 7 nucleotides match TRBD1. With V trimmed by 11 bases and J by 4 bases, 7 bases remained unmatched. This CDR3 is 13 amino acids long. The germline V gene encodes CDR1 ENHRY and CDR2 SYGVKD.

In regard to this clone: The identical CDR3 is also encoded by other nucleotide sequences in the sample. The chain carries TRBV5-4 and TRBJ1-2; D ambiguous. The CDR3 totals 13 residues. Per germline, CDR1 SGHNT and CDR2 YYREEE (reference sequence). The V and J ends lost 0 bases and 5 bases respectively, with 8 bases between them. Written as DNA, the CDR3 is TGTGCCAGCAGCTTGGAGGAGAAATATGGCTACACCTTC. Amino acid sequence: CASSLEEKYGYTF.

This chain joins TRBV5-6 and TRBJ1-1, with a tentative D call TRBD1 (6 bases). Germline V gene data show CDR1 as SGHDT and CDR2 as YYEEEE. The ends were cut back, 4 bases at V and 6 bases at J, with 19 bases in the middle. This CDR3 is 15 amino acids long. The CDR3 protein is CASSNYTGNVPEAFF. The CDR3 DNA sequence: TGTGCCAGCAGCAACTACACAGGGAACGTCCCTGAAGCTTTCTTT. Variable domain in full (rest from reference TRBV5-6 and TRBJ1-1): DAGVTQSPTHLIKTRGQQVTLRCSPKSGHDTVSWYQQALGQGPQFIFQYYEEEERQRGNFPDRFSGHQFPNYSSELNVNALLLGDSALYLCASSNYTGNVPEAFFGQGTRLTVV.

The chain carries TRBV7-2 and TRBJ2-7, with D possibly matching TRBD2 (5 bases). Germline V gene lookup returns CDR1 SGHTA and CDR2 FQGNSA. With 6 bases removed from V and 8 bases from J, the gap between germline ends came to 14 bases. This CDR3 region has 12 residues. The CDR3 spells CASSTSSGKQYF. In nucleotides, the CDR3 is TGTGCCAGCAGTACTTCTTCGGGGAAGCAGTACTTC.

V and J are TRBV4-3 and TRBJ1-3; D unresolved. V dropped 4 bases and J dropped 0 bases, with 7 bases sitting between them. Germline CDR1 LGHNA, CDR2 YSLEER. The CDR3 extends over 14 amino acids. This CDR3 reads CASSRVGSGNTIYF. CDR3 coding DNA: TGCGCCAGCAGCCGCGTCGGCTCTGGAAACACCATATATTTT.

This clone was seen only a few times. This sequence joins TRBV9 and TRBJ1-4; a weak D match, TRBD1 (5 bases). CDR1 is SGDLS, CDR2 YYNGEE, per germline. V was shortened by 0 bases and J by 5 bases, with 11 bases between the two germline ends. This CDR3 region has 15 residues. The CDR3 is CASSVAGRQNEKLFF. CDR3 in DNA: TGTGCCAGCAGCGTAGCCGGCAGACAGAATGAAAAACTGTTTTTT.

The gene calls are TRBV5-6 and TRBJ2-3, with 7 bases lining up with TRBD1. Per the germline V gene, CDR1 is SGHDT and CDR2 is YYEEEE. The V and J ends lost 4 bases and 2 bases, in that order; junction bases with no gene match: 13. The CDR3 sequence is 17 residues long. The CDR3 nucleotides read TGTGCCAGCAGCGCGGACGGAAGACAGGGAGACACAGATACGCAGTATTTT. Its protein is CASSADGRQGDTDTQYF. Complete variable domain (other parts from reference TRBV5-6 and TRBJ2-3): DAGVTQSPTHLIKTRGQQVTLRCSPKSGHDTVSWYQQALGQGPQFIFQYYEEEERQRGNFPDRFSGHQFPNYSSELNVNALLLGDSALYLCASSADGRQGDTDTQYFGPGTRLTVL.

This chain joins TRBV29-1 and TRBJ2-1, with 9 bases identical to TRBD1. Germline CDR1 SQVTM, CDR2 ANQGSEA. CDR3 length: 14 amino acids. J was trimmed by 13 bases and V by 6 bases; bases with no gene match: 16. For the CDR3, the DNA is TGCAGCGTCCTCTACGCCACAGGGGGCGAGGCTCAGTTCTTC. It specifies CSVLYATGGEAQFF.

This sequence joins TRBV5-1 and TRBJ2-5, with 7 positions matching TRBD2. This CDR3 region has 13 residues. Trimming removed 5 bases from V and 9 bases from J; junction bases left unmatched: 10. Germline V CDR1 and CDR2: SGHRS, YFSETQ. CDR3: CASRPTGREAQYF. The CDR3 nucleotides read TGCGCCAGCAGACCCACGGGGAGGGAGGCCCAGTACTTC.